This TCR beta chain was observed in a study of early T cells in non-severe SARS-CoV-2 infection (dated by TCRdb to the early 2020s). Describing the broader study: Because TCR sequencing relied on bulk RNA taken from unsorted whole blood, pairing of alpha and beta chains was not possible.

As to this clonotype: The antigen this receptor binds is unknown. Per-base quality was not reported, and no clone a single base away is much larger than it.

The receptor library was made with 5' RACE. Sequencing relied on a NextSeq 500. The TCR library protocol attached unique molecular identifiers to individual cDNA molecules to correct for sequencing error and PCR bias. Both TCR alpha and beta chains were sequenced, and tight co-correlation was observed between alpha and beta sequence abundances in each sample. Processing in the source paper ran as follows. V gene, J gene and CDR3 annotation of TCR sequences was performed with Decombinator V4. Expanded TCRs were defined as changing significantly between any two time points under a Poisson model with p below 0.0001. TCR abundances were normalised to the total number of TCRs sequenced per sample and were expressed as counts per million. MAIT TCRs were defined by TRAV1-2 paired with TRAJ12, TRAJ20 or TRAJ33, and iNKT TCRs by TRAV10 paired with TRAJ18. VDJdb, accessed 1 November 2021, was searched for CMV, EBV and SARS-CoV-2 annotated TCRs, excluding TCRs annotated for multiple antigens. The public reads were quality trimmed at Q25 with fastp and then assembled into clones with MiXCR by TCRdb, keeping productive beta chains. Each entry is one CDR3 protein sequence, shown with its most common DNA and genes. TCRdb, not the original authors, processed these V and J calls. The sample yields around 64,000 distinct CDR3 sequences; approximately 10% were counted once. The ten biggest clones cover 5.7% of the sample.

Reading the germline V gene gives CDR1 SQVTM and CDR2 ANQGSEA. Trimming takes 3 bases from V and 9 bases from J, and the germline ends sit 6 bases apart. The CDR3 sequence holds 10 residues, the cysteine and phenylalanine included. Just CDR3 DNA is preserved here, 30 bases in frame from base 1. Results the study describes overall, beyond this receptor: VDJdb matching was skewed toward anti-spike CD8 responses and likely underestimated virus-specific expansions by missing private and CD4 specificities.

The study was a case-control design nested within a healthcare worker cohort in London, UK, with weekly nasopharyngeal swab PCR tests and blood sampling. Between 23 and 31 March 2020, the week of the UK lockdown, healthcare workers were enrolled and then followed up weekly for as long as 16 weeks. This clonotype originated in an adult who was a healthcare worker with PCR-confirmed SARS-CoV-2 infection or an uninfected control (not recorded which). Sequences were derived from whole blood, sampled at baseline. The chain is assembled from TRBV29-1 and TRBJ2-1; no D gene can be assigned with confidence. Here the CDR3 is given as CSVDNAEQFF. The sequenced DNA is TGCAGCGTTGATAACGCTGAGCAGTTCTTC.